This T cell receptor beta chain was profiled in a study of early T cells in non-severe SARS-CoV-2 infection. One entry per CDR3 protein, called by TCRdb with MiXCR from the 5' RACE reads. The profile shows about 21,000 distinct CDR3 sequences, 3.5% to 4.5% of them singletons. In germline, CDR1 is LGHNA, CDR2 YSLEER. V was clipped by 1 base and J by 3 bases, with 7 bases between them. The CDR3 has 14 residues. This clonotype was detected ten times or more. The sequenced sample consisted of whole blood. This rearrangement joins TRBV4-3 to TRBJ1-5; D remains unclear. The source is an adult who was a healthcare worker with PCR-confirmed SARS-CoV-2 infection or an uninfected control (not recorded which). Here the CDR3 reads CASSQGTANQPQHF. Written as DNA, the CDR3 is TGCGCCAGCAGCCAAGGTACAGCCAATCAGCCCCAGCATTTT.